These T cell receptor beta chains were read from a single sample in a study of regulatory T cells in long-lasting Graves disease. One entry per CDR3 protein results from TCRdb running MiXCR on the multiplex PCR reads. The repertoire consists of about 460,000 distinct CDR3 sequences, with 14% occurring once and the leading ten covering approximately 19%. The same data also went into a second study, on T cells in Graves' hyperthyroidism and ophthalmopathy.

The sequences come from peripheral blood mononuclear cells (PBMCs), collected at new diagnosis, from a patient treated with antithyroid drugs. The receptors stem from a woman aged 50 to 65 with Graves disease. CDR3s include the opening cysteine and the closing phenylalanine or tryptophan. Each record gives: J gene, V gene, clone size, D gene, CDR3 DNA, CDR3 protein. A D gene is named only where the DNA matches it firmly. The size field is filled for only some rows; it gives once, few, many or a size class.

J gene: TRBJ1-2
V gene: TRBV9
clone size: few
D gene: .
CDR3 DNA: TGTGCCAGCAGCGTAGAAGAGGGACTGACCTATGGCTACACCTTC
CDR3 protein: CASSVEEGLTYGYTF

J gene: TRBJ2-1
V gene: TRBV12-3/TRBV12-4
clone size: many
D gene: TRBD2
CDR3 DNA: TGTGCCAGCAGTCCGGGACTAGCGGGATCCAATGAGCAGTTCTTC
CDR3 protein: CASSPGLAGSNEQFF

J gene: TRBJ2-1
V gene: TRBV6-5
clone size: few
D gene: TRBD1
CDR3 DNA: TGTGCCAGCAGTTCCGGACAGGCCCGATCGTTCTTC
CDR3 protein: CASSSGQARSFF

J gene: TRBJ2-7
V gene: TRBV29-1
clone size: many
D gene: TRBD1
CDR3 DNA: TGCAGCGTTCAAGGGGGCCGGGACAAACCATCCTACGAGCAGTACTTC
CDR3 protein: CSVQGGRDKPSYEQYF

J gene: TRBJ2-3
V gene: TRBV6-5
clone size: many
D gene: TRBD1
CDR3 DNA: TGTGCCAGCAGTTCACAGGGGGATTTCACAGATACGCAGTATTTT
CDR3 protein: CASSSQGDFTDTQYF

J gene: TRBJ2-1
V gene: TRBV2
clone size: many
D gene: .
CDR3 DNA: TGTGCCAGCGAAGGCGGCACTAGCTCCTACAATGAGCAGTTCTTC
CDR3 protein: CASEGGTSSYNEQFF

J gene: TRBJ2-7
V gene: TRBV6-1
clone size: .
D gene: TRBD1
CDR3 DNA: TGTGCCAGCAGAAACGGACAGGGGGCGAGCTCCTACGAGCAGTACTTC
CDR3 protein: CASRNGQGASSYEQYF

J gene: TRBJ2-1
V gene: TRBV9
clone size: few
D gene: .
CDR3 DNA: TGTGCCAGCAGCACCCGACTAGTTGGGGGCTACAATGAGCAGTTCTTC
CDR3 protein: CASSTRLVGGYNEQFF

J gene: TRBJ2-2
V gene: TRBV5-1
clone size: .
D gene: .
CDR3 DNA: TGCGCCAGCAGCAAAGACGGGAACACCGGGGAGCTGTTTTTT
CDR3 protein: CASSKDGNTGELFF

J gene: TRBJ2-3
V gene: TRBV7-2
clone size: .
D gene: .
CDR3 DNA: TGTGCCAGCAGCCCTACGAGAGCTTGGTCTAGCGGCACAGATACGCAGTATTTT
CDR3 protein: CASSPTRAWSSGTDTQYF

J gene: TRBJ2-1
V gene: TRBV5-1
clone size: many
D gene: .
CDR3 DNA: TGCGCCAGCAGCCTAACGACTAAGGATGAGCAGTTCTTC
CDR3 protein: CASSLTTKDEQFF

J gene: TRBJ2-1
V gene: TRBV7-2
clone size: many
D gene: .
CDR3 DNA: TGTGCCAGCAGAACATGGGACACCAGCTCCTACAATGAGCAGTTCTTC
CDR3 protein: CASRTWDTSSYNEQFF

J gene: TRBJ2-4
V gene: TRBV30
clone size: many
D gene: .
CDR3 DNA: TGTGCCTGGAGTAGGGGGGAGGGCGGAAACATTCAGTACTTC
CDR3 protein: CAWSRGEGGNIQYF

J gene: TRBJ1-2
V gene: TRBV28
clone size: few
D gene: TRBD1
CDR3 DNA: TGTGCCAGCAGCCTCGGACAGGGGGCCGAATACACCTTC
CDR3 protein: CASSLGQGAEYTF

J gene: TRBJ1-1
V gene: TRBV10-2
clone size: many
D gene: .
CDR3 DNA: TGCGCCAGCAGTGATTCGAAGAGGGTCACTGAAGCTTTCTTT
CDR3 protein: CASSDSKRVTEAFF

J gene: TRBJ2-2
V gene: TRBV28
clone size: many
D gene: .
CDR3 DNA: .
CDR3 protein: CASSSGQGFYTGELFF

J gene: TRBJ2-7
V gene: TRBV12-3/TRBV12-4
clone size: many
D gene: TRBD2
CDR3 DNA: TGTGCCAGCAGTTTACCTAGCGGGATCGTATACGAGCAGTACTTC
CDR3 protein: CASSLPSGIVYEQYF

J gene: TRBJ2-6
V gene: TRBV19
clone size: many
D gene: TRBD1
CDR3 DNA: TGTGCCAGTAGTATCTCGGACAGGGAGCCTGGGGCCAACGTCCTGACTTTC
CDR3 protein: CASSISDREPGANVLTF

J gene: TRBJ2-3
V gene: TRBV12-3/TRBV12-4
clone size: .
D gene: .
CDR3 DNA: TGTGCCAGCAGTTTAGCGGGGTTCACAGATACGCAGTATTTT
CDR3 protein: CASSLAGFTDTQYF

J gene: TRBJ2-7
V gene: TRBV13
clone size: many
D gene: .
CDR3 DNA: TGTGCCAGCAGCACCGAGGACAGATACGAGCAGTACTTC
CDR3 protein: CASSTEDRYEQYF

J gene: TRBJ1-4
V gene: TRBV28
clone size: many
D gene: TRBD1
CDR3 DNA: TGTGCCAGCAGTTTGAGGGGGCTTAATGAAAAACTGTTTTTT
CDR3 protein: CASSLRGLNEKLFF

J gene: TRBJ2-3
V gene: TRBV20-1
clone size: many
D gene: TRBD1
CDR3 DNA: TGCAGTGCTAGACCCGACAGGGGGAGCACAGATACGCAGTATTTT
CDR3 protein: CSARPDRGSTDTQYF

J gene: TRBJ2-7
V gene: TRBV19
clone size: .
D gene: TRBD2
CDR3 DNA: TGTGCCAGTAGGATGACTAGCGGGTCCTACGAGCAGTACTTC
CDR3 protein: CASRMTSGSYEQYF

J gene: TRBJ2-5
V gene: TRBV12-3/TRBV12-4
clone size: .
D gene: .
CDR3 DNA: TGTGCCAGCAGTTTTTTTTTGGAGACCCAGTACTTC
CDR3 protein: CASSFFLETQYF

J gene: TRBJ1-6
V gene: TRBV6-2/TRBV6-3
clone size: few
D gene: .
CDR3 DNA: TGTGCCAGCAGTTACTCCCCCGGGCCCCGCTCCTATAATTCACCCCTCCACTTT
CDR3 protein: CASSYSPGPRSYNSPLHF